This T cell receptor (beta chain) was profiled in a study of CD8 T cells in Susac syndrome. Sequencing targeted TCR beta in T cells from blood (CD8+ and CD4+). After extraction with the RNeasy kit, roughly 0.5 to 1 ug of the RNA was reverse transcribed using random hexamers. immunoSEQ multiplex PCR amplified TCR beta CDR3 across 54 Vbeta, 13 Jbeta. TCRdb used MiXCR to reprocess the immunoSEQ multiplex PCR reads, holding one entry per CDR3 protein. The sample lists approximately 100,000 distinct CDR3 sequences, approximately 93% occurring once. The material sequenced was CD8+ T cells from PBMCs. This receptor was obtained from a human donor with Susac syndrome.

DNA of the CDR3: TGTGCCAGCAGCTTAATACCGTCTAACGAGCAGTACTTC. Amino acids: CASSLIPSNEQYF. This chain connects TRBV7-9 to TRBJ2-7; D call uncertain. From germline, CDR1 is SEHNR and CDR2 FQNEAQ (reference sequence). The CDR3 loop spans 13 amino acids. Trimming left V 2 bases short and J 5 bases short, with 10 bases between.